A selection of T cell receptor beta chains follows, all from one sample in a study of type 1 and type 2 diabetes patients. TCRdb re-derived calls from the multiplex PCR reads in MiXCR, one entry per CDR3 protein. The table lists about 290,000 distinct CDR3 sequences, roughly 44% of them singletons. The specimen was peripheral blood mononuclear cells (PBMCs). These receptors were taken from a man aged 18 to 30 with type 2 diabetes. Each CDR3 is given with its conserved first and last residue. D genes are given only for firm matches. Clone size is not always given. Where it is, it says once, few, many or a class for expanded clones.

>NA|NA|TRBV11-2|TRBJ2-7
TGTGCCAGCACCGTAGGGGGGAACTACGAGCAGTACTTC
CASTVGGNYEQYF
>NA|many|TRBV10-3|TRBJ2-7
TGTGCCATCAGTGAGTCGGCAGGGGCCATATCCTACGAGCAGTACTTC
CAISESAGAISYEQYF
>NA|NA|TRBV4-1|TRBJ2-7
TGCGCCAGCAGCCAAGATCCTGGGGGAACGGGCGAGCAGTACTTC
CASSQDPGGTGEQYF
>NA|many|TRBV10-3|TRBJ2-5
TGTGCCATCAGTGTAGGGACGACAGGAGAGACCCAGTACTTC
CAISVGTTGETQYF
>TRBD2|few|TRBV12-3/TRBV12-4|TRBJ2-7
TGTGCCAGCAGTTTAGGGTACGGGGGGGCGGGCTCCTACGAGCAGTACTTC
CASSLGYGGAGSYEQYF
>TRBD1|NA|TRBV4-3|TRBJ1-2
TGCGCCAGCAGCCAACCGGGACAGGGAATAGACACCTTC
CASSQPGQGIDTF
>NA|many|TRBV19|TRBJ1-6
TGTGCCAGTAGCCAGAGGAGACAGCTTGCTTCACCCCTCCACTTT
CASSQRRQLASPLHF
>NA|NA|TRBV5-4|TRBJ1-1
TGTGCCAGCAGCTTGAAGGGAGAGAAGACTGAAGCTTTCTTT
CASSLKGEKTEAFF
>NA|many|TRBV7-6|TRBJ1-1
TGTGCCAGCAGCTTAGTTCCGAACACTGAAGCTTTCTTT
CASSLVPNTEAFF
>NA|NA|TRBV11-3|TRBJ2-2
TGTGCCAGCAGCTACCCCGGTTTTGGGGGAGGGGAGCTGTTTTTT
CASSYPGFGGGELFF
>TRBD1|NA|TRBV11-2|TRBJ1-2
TGTGCCAGCAGCCTACAGGGGCCCCCAGGTGCCGGCTACACCTTC
CASSLQGPPGAGYTF
>TRBD2|NA|TRBV7-3|TRBJ2-1
TGTGCCAGCTCCCTAGCGGGACTAGCGGGAAATGAGCAGTTCTTC
CASSLAGLAGNEQFF
>TRBD1|few|TRBV19|TRBJ1-5
TGTGCCAGTACGACAGGGGCAAATCAGCCCCAGCATTTT
CASTTGANQPQHF
>NA|NA|TRBV29-1|TRBJ1-1
TGCAGCGTAGACAGGATTGTGAGAGCTTTCTTT
CSVDRIVRAFF
>TRBD1|NA|TRBV7-2|TRBJ2-5
TGTGCCAGCAGCTTAGGGACAGGGGGCGAGACCCAGTACTTC
CASSLGTGGETQYF
>NA|NA|TRBV20-1|TRBJ1-4
TGCAGTGCTAGAGTTCAGGGGACCAGTGAAAAACTGTTTTTT
CSARVQGTSEKLFF
>NA|NA|TRBV28|TRBJ1-4
TGTGCCAGCAAACGGACCCCTAATGAAAAACTGTTTTTT
CASKRTPNEKLFF